The text below deals with one T cell receptor beta chain. What it binds is not known. The CDR3 is 13 residues long. V lost 1 base, J lost 7 bases, and 11 bases lay in between. Germline CDR1 reads SEHNR; CDR2 reads FQNEAQ (reference sequence). These data are taken from a study of T-cell memory formation after mild COVID-19. General observations from the study: Largely, contracting CD4+ clones fell within CM and EM, and contracting CD8+ clones within EMRA. Later expanders leaned CD4+, whereas day 15 to 85 contracting clones were balanced CD4/CD8. Some clones that responded were present in memory (sampled pre-infection), which suggests cross-reactive memory joined.

With constant-segment primers, 5'RACE yielded cDNA libraries of TCR alpha and TCR beta that carried sample barcodes and UMIs. TCRdb called the 5' RACE reads again in MiXCR, with one record for every CDR3 protein. The table shows 200,000 to 250,000 distinct CDR3 sequences, with around 30% occurring only once. The specimen was PBMCs or a T cell subset sorted from them (not recorded which). The receptor's source is an adult woman who had mild COVID-19 (a few samples of this study predate the infection). Cell type and time point are not known. V gene TRBV7-9 combines with J gene TRBJ2-7; D ambiguous. In DNA, the CDR3 is TGTGCCAGCAGCTTAGGACCCTGGGGAGAGCAGTACTTC. This gives the protein CASSLGPWGEQYF.